The 11 T cell receptor beta chains below all came from one sample that was sequenced in a study of memory CD4+ T cells and cytomegalovirus serostatus. Single viable CD3+CD4+CD8-CD45RO+ cells were sorted as the memory CD4+ T cells. Clones were sequenced by immunoSEQ multiplex PCR, and TCRdb holds only the in-frame ones, with some missing. Among about 92,000 clones listed, 80% were seen once. Sequenced input: memory CD4+ T cells from blood. These receptors came from an adult in good health and CMV-seropositive.

V is TRBV15 and J is TRBJ1-1; the D gene is possibly TRBD1 (6 bases). Looked up from germline, CDR1 is LNHNV and CDR2 is YYDKDF (reference sequence). Trimming took off 2 bases at V and 8 bases at J, with 18 bases between the two ends. The CDR3 is 15 amino acids. The CDR3 is CATSRLSRDTDEAFF. CDR3 nucleotides: TGTGCCACCAGCAGACTCAGTCGGGACACAGACGAAGCTTTCTTT.

The rearrangement joins TRBV5-8 to TRBJ2-7, with D unresolved. V dropped 4 bases and J dropped 6 bases, with 11 bases sitting between them. In germline, CDR1 is SGHTS, CDR2 YDEGEE. The CDR3 spans 12 residues. CDR3 region: CASSLLKREQYF. CDR3 coding DNA: TGTGCCAGCAGCCTGCTAAAACGCGAGCAGTACTTC.

This clone has a handful of counts. Other DNA sequences in this specimen translate into the identical CDR3. The chain is built from TRBV30 and TRBJ1-6; maybe TRBD1 (5 bases). The CDR3 is 14 residues long. V shed 0 bases and J shed 5 bases, with 8 bases lying between them. The V gene's germline CDR1 is GTSNPN and CDR2 SVGIG (reference sequence). This chain's CDR3 is CAWSVLTDNSPLHF. The CDR3 DNA follows: TGTGCCTGGAGTGTACTGACAGATAATTCACCCCTCCACTTT. The full variable domain, its missing parts supplied by reference TRBV30 and TRBJ1-6, is SQTIHQWPATLVQPVGSPLSLECTVEGTSNPNLYWYRQAAGRGLQLLFYSVGIGQISSEVPQNLSASRPQDRQFILSSKKLLLSDSGFYLCAWSVLTDNSPLHFGNGTRLTVT.

The V and J genes are TRBV10-3 and TRBJ2-4; 8 bases map to TRBD2. Per the germline V gene, CDR1 is ENHRY and CDR2 is SYGVKD. The CDR3 has 12 residues. With V trimmed by 5 bases and J by 15 bases, 9 bases remained unmatched. Here the CDR3 reads CAISYDGLARYF. Written as DNA, the CDR3 is TGTGCCATCAGTTATGATGGACTAGCTAGGTACTTC.

This chain uses TRBV25-1 with TRBJ2-5; D unresolved. The V gene lost 1 base and the J gene lost 4 bases, with 7 bases spanning the gap. The germline V gene has CDR1 MGHDK and CDR2 SYGVNS. This CDR3 region has 13 residues. The CDR3 region has the DNA TGTGCCAGCAGTGAATTAGTAGGAGAGACCCAGTACTTC. Translated: CASSELVGETQYF.

The V gene is TRBV10-3, the J gene TRBJ1-5; tentatively, D is TRBD1 (6 bases). Between the trimmed V and J ends, which lost 10 bases and 5 bases, there was a span of 15 bases. There are 13 residues in the CDR3. Germline V gene data show CDR1 as ENHRY and CDR2 as SYGVKD. The CDR3 DNA reads as TGTGCCACCCAGGGGACCGGGTATCAGCCCCAGCATTTT. Its translation is CATQGTGYQPQHF.

The rearrangement uses TRBV10-2 and TRBJ2-2; D remains ambiguous. The CDR3 loop spans 13 amino acids. V was clipped by 6 bases and J by 1 base, with 6 bases between them. Germline loops: CDR1 WSHSY, CDR2 SAAADI. CDR3: CASSSWNTGELFF. For the CDR3, the DNA is TGCGCCAGCAGCAGTTGGAACACCGGGGAGCTGTTTTTT.

The V and J genes are TRBV5-4 and TRBJ2-1, with D uncertain. CDR3 size: 14 residues. Looked up from germline, CDR1 is SGHNT and CDR2 is YYREEE (reference sequence). V was trimmed by 2 bases and J by 1 base, leaving 7 bases between them. CDR3 sequence (DNA): TGTGCCAGCAGCTTTGATGGATCCTACAATGAGCAGTTCTTC. This gives the protein CASSFDGSYNEQFF.

V is TRBV11-1 and J is TRBJ1-1; TRBD1 agrees at 7 bases. From germline, CDR1 is SGHAT and CDR2 FQDESV (reference sequence). Trimming cost V 3 bases and J 6 bases; bases outside gene matches: 4. The CDR3 runs to 13 residues. The CDR3 DNA sequence: TGTGCCAGCAGCTTTACAGGGGAGGCTGAAGCTTTCTTT. The encoded protein is CASSFTGEAEAFF.

The chain is built from TRBV28 and TRBJ2-5, with TRBD2 matching 7 bases. The CDR3 length is 16 residues. CDR1 MDHEN and CDR2 SYDVKM come from the germline V gene. The V gene end was trimmed by 5 bases and the J gene end by 2 bases; junction bases not matched to a gene: 11. CDR3 sequence reads: CASSLLGGGIQETQYF. The CDR3 region has the DNA TGTGCCAGCAGTCTTCTGGGCGGGGGAATACAAGAGACCCAGTACTTC.

J is TRBJ2-7 and V is TRBV7-2; D is unclear. Germline V gives CDR1 SGHTA, CDR2 FQGNSA. The CDR3 extends over 15 amino acids. V lost 3 bases to trimming and J lost 3 bases, with 15 bases between them. CDR3 sequence: CASSFLGTGNYEQYF. In DNA form, the CDR3 reads TGTGCCAGCAGCTTCCTCGGTACGGGCAACTACGAGCAGTACTTC.